This TCR beta chain was sequenced during a study of cytomegalovirus exposure and HLA in healthy donors. Findings and limits, study-wide: First-cohort TCR clusters were later found to tend to co-occur in the 120 or so validation repertoires.

This clone was found once. The antigen is unknown. Repertoires were generated with immunoSEQ multiplex PCR, while TCRdb's copy carries only in-frame clones and drops some. Of roughly 65,000 clones in the sample, 80% to 95% were seen once. This CDR3 spans 15 amino acids. The ends lost 7 bases at V and 1 base at J; junction bases unmatched: 6. The germline V gene encodes CDR1 MNHNS and CDR2 SASEGT. The receptor comes from a man younger than 30 in good health and CMV-seropositive. The chain uses TRBV6-1 and TRBJ2-2; TRBD2 agrees at 7 bases. The material sequenced was PBMCs. CDR3 coding DNA: TGTGCCAGCATGCCGACTAGCTTGAACACCGGGGAGCTGTTTTTT. Translation: CASMPTSLNTGELFF.